This T cell receptor beta chain appears in the sequencing data of a study of T-cell memory formation after mild COVID-19. Study observations and caveats: Day 37-peaking second-wave clones had unconfirmed SARS-CoV-2 specificity. For contracting clones, CD4+ ones sat mainly in CM and EM, CD8+ in EMRA. Researchers found some responding clones in pre-infection memory, a sign that cross-reactive memory joined.

This clonotype has just a few counts. What it recognizes is unknown. Unmatched junction bases numbered 1, after V lost 0 bases and J lost 3 bases. This CDR3 is 15 amino acids long. Germline assignment: CDR1 SGHRS and CDR2 YFSETQ. TCRdb used MiXCR to reprocess the 5' RACE reads, holding one entry per CDR3 protein. This table holds around 300,000 distinct CDR3 sequences, 8% to 10% found once. The sequencing sample was made of PBMCs or a T cell subset sorted from them (not recorded which). The receptor was derived from a man between 18 and 29 years old who had mild COVID-19 (a few samples of this study predate the infection). Cell type and time point are not known. The V call is TRBV5-1, the J call TRBJ2-1, with TRBD2 matching 9 bases. CDR3 loop: CASSLERGDYNEQFF. In nucleotides, the CDR3 is TGCGCCAGCAGCTTGGAGCGGGGGGACTACAATGAGCAGTTCTTC.